The rows below give T cell receptor beta chains drawn from one sample of a study of identical twins. TCRdb recomputed calls from the 5' RACE reads with MiXCR, one row per CDR3 protein. The table has approximately 260,000 distinct CDR3 sequences, around 8.8% seen once. The same data also went into a second study, on yellow fever vaccine responses in identical twins.

The sequenced material came from CD8+ T cells sorted from blood. The receptors were sampled from a woman aged 18-29 years in good health. Both conserved end residues are part of each CDR3. Each record gives: D gene, J gene, clone size, V gene, CDR3 DNA, CDR3 protein. A D gene is named only where the DNA matches it firmly. The size entry is marked missing in some rows and otherwise reads once, few, many or a size class.

>TRBD2|TRBJ2-2|.|TRBV5-5
TGTGCCAGCAGCACCAGACTAGCGGCGAACACCGGGGAGCTGTTTTTT
CASSTRLAANTGELFF
>.|TRBJ1-3|many|TRBV10-3
TGTGCCGTTCACCCGGGACAAGACTCTGGAAACACCATATATTTT
CAVHPGQDSGNTIYF
>.|TRBJ2-2|few|TRBV7-9
TGTGCCAGCAGCCGAGGGTTCCCGGAGCTGTTTTTT
CASSRGFPELFF
>TRBD1|TRBJ2-5|.|TRBV28
TGTGCCAGCAGTTTATCTACAGGGGGGGAGACCCAGTACTTC
CASSLSTGGETQYF
>.|TRBJ2-5|few|TRBV20-1
TGCAGTGCTTATGCTTCAGGGGCCCAAGAGACCCAGTACTTC
CSAYASGAQETQYF
>.|TRBJ1-6|few|TRBV6-1
TGTGCCAGCAGTGAACCTGGGACTTCTCTTAGTTCACCCCTCCACTTT
CASSEPGTSLSSPLHF
>.|TRBJ2-3|many|TRBV7-9
TGTGCCAGCAGCTTAGCCGTACTAGTTTCTAAAGATACGCAGTATTTT
CASSLAVLVSKDTQYF
>TRBD2|TRBJ2-5|many|TRBV29-1
TGCAGCGGGGAACTAGCGGGAGACTCACGAGAGACCCAGTACTTC
CSGELAGDSRETQYF
>.|TRBJ2-4|few|TRBV7-9
TGTGCCAGCAGCCCAGTCCAAGGTCTAGCCAAAAACATTCAGTACTTC
CASSPVQGLAKNIQYF
>TRBD2|TRBJ2-1|.|TRBV20-1
TGCAGTGCTAGAGTGCTAGCGGAGTACAATGAGCAGTTCTTC
CSARVLAEYNEQFF
>.|TRBJ2-4|few|TRBV6-2/TRBV6-3
TGTGCCAGCAGTTTGACAGCAGCGAACATTCAGTACTTC
CASSLTAANIQYF
>.|TRBJ2-2|many|TRBV29-1
TGCAGCGTTGAAGGGTGGGACACCGGGGAGCTGTTTTTT
CSVEGWDTGELFF
>.|TRBJ2-7|many|TRBV12-3/TRBV12-4
TGTGCCAGCTCAGGAAACGGGCCGGTTAGCGAGCAGTACTTC
CASSGNGPVSEQYF
>TRBD2|TRBJ2-7|.|TRBV27
TGTGCCAGCAAGCCGGGACTAGCGGGACTTAACTACGAGCAGTACTTC
CASKPGLAGLNYEQYF
>TRBD1|TRBJ2-7|once|TRBV20-1
TGCTGTGCTAGACACTTACTAAGGACAGGGGACTCCTACGAGCAGTACTTC
CCARHLLRTGDSYEQYF
>.|TRBJ1-6|few|TRBV4-2
TGTGCCAGCAGCCAAGCTAATAGGAGCTCCTATAATTCACCCCTCCACTTT
CASSQANRSSYNSPLHF
>TRBD1|TRBJ2-1|.|TRBV20-1
TGCAGTGTCGTTGGGTTGTGGGGACAGGGTAATGAGCAGTTCTTC
CSVVGLWGQGNEQFF
>TRBD1|TRBJ1-2|few|TRBV3-1
TGTGCCAGCACAGAGACAGGGAACTATGGCTACACCTTC
CASTETGNYGYTF
>.|TRBJ2-7|.|TRBV9
TGTGCCAGCAGCGTAGCGGAGGGAGCCGCCTACGAGCAGTACTTC
CASSVAEGAAYEQYF
>.|TRBJ2-5|few|TRBV15
TGTGCCACCAGCAGATCTGGCGCTCAAGAGACCCAGTACTTC
CATSRSGAQETQYF
>.|TRBJ2-3|few|TRBV10-1
TGCGCCAGGCGGGCTTTTAACACAGATACGCAGTATTTT
CARRAFNTDTQYF
>TRBD2|TRBJ2-3|.|TRBV20-1
TGCAGTGTCGCCGGGACTAACCTCCGCACAGATACGCAGTATTTT
CSVAGTNLRTDTQYF
>.|TRBJ2-7|few|TRBV7-9
TGTGCCAGCAGCTTAGCTGAGAGCTCCTACGAGCAGTACTTC
CASSLAESSYEQYF
>.|TRBJ1-5|few|TRBV10-2
TGCGCCAGCAGTGAGTCGAGGTGGTGGCTCGGCAGCAATCAGCCCCAGCATTTT
CASSESRWWLGSNQPQHF
>.|TRBJ2-1|many|TRBV19
TGTGCCAGTAGTATGGGGGCTAGCGGACTCAATGAGCAGTTCTTC
CASSMGASGLNEQFF
>.|TRBJ2-3|.|TRBV27
TGTGCCAGCAGTCCTGTGGACCGCAGCGCAGATACGCAGTATTTT
CASSPVDRSADTQYF
>.|TRBJ2-7|many|TRBV7-9
TGTGCCAGCAGCTTAATAAGCGGGCCCTACGAGCAGTACTTC
CASSLISGPYEQYF
>.|TRBJ2-7|few|TRBV18
TGTGCCAGCTCACCAGGGTTCGACGAGCAGTACTTC
CASSPGFDEQYF
>TRBD2|TRBJ2-2|many|TRBV9
TGTGCCAGCGGCCCCGGGCGGGGGAGCAACACCGGGGAGCTGTTTTTT
CASGPGRGSNTGELFF
>.|TRBJ2-1|many|TRBV4-3
TGCGCCAGCAGCCAAGTCATCCTGGATGAGCAGTTCTTC
CASSQVILDEQFF
>.|TRBJ2-1|.|TRBV19
TGTGCCAGTAGTAGTAGCGACTCAGATCCCTATTTCTACAATGAGCAGTTCTTC
CASSSSDSDPYFYNEQFF
>TRBD2|TRBJ2-1|many|TRBV10-2
TGCGCCAGCAGTGATTTAACTAGCGGGAGCGGCAATGAGCAGTTCTTC
CASSDLTSGSGNEQFF
>TRBD1|TRBJ2-5|few|TRBV10-3
TGTGCCATACCTTCGGACAGGGGTAAAGAGACCCAGTACTTC
CAIPSDRGKETQYF
>TRBD1|TRBJ2-1|many|TRBV6-2/TRBV6-3
TGTGCCAGCAGTAGGGCCCGGGACAGCCACTACAATGAGCAGTTCTTC
CASSRARDSHYNEQFF
>.|TRBJ2-5|few|TRBV3-1
TGTGCCAGCAGCCAAGACGAGACAGCCCAAGAGACCCAGTACTTC
CASSQDETAQETQYF
>.|TRBJ2-7|few|TRBV28
TGTGCCAGCAGTTCAGGGGAGAGCTCCTACGAGCAGTACTTC
CASSSGESSYEQYF
>.|TRBJ2-1|.|TRBV20-1
TGCAGTGCTGACAACAGGGTATTCAATGAGCAGTTCTTC
CSADNRVFNEQFF
>.|TRBJ1-1|.|TRBV7-9
TGTGCCAGCAGGTTTACAGGGATTTCTGAAGCTTTCTTT
CASRFTGISEAFF
>TRBD2|TRBJ2-7|.|TRBV7-9
TGTGCCAGCAGCGCCCGGGCTAGCGGATCCTACGAGCAGTACTTC
CASSARASGSYEQYF
>TRBD1|TRBJ2-5|many|TRBV7-9
TGTGCCATCATTGCAGACAGGGAAGTTGAGACCCAGTACTTC
CAIIADREVETQYF
>.|TRBJ2-7|few|TRBV4-3
TGCGCCAGCAGCCAAGGATCACGGGATTACGAGCAGTACTTC
CASSQGSRDYEQYF
>TRBD1|TRBJ2-7|.|TRBV7-8
TGTGCCAGCAGCGGGGGTGGACAGGCGAGCGAGCAGTACTTC
CASSGGGQASEQYF
>.|TRBJ2-1|.|TRBV2
TGTGCCAGCATAGGGCTCTACAATGAGCAGTTCTTC
CASIGLYNEQFF
>TRBD2|TRBJ2-7|.|TRBV7-9
TGTGCCAGCAGCTTAAGGGCTAGCGGGTACGAGCAGTACTTC
CASSLRASGYEQYF
>TRBD1|TRBJ2-2|few|TRBV7-6
TGTGCCAGCAGCCTAAGTGACAGGGGCGACACCGGGGAGCTGTTTTTT
CASSLSDRGDTGELFF
>.|TRBJ2-2|.|TRBV29-1
TGCAGCGTCCGGCACAGAGACACCGGGGAGCTGTTTTTT
CSVRHRDTGELFF
>.|TRBJ2-5|few|TRBV7-8
TGTGCCAGCAGCTTAGATCCAGGGCAAGAGACCCAGTACTTC
CASSLDPGQETQYF
>.|TRBJ2-1|few|TRBV14
TGTGCCAGCAGCCACCCCTCGATGAATGAGCAGTTCTTC
CASSHPSMNEQFF
>TRBD2|TRBJ2-3|many|TRBV11-3
TGTGCCAGCAGCTTAGAGCCGGGGAGGGAGTTTGGCACAGATACGCAGTATTTT
CASSLEPGREFGTDTQYF
>TRBD1|TRBJ1-1|few|TRBV7-9
TGTGCCAGCAGAGAGGGACAGGGTCGGACTGAAGCTTTCTTT
CASREGQGRTEAFF
>.|TRBJ2-3|few|TRBV5-5
TGTGCCAGCAGCTTGGCCGGGGCTGGGGATACGCAGTATTTT
CASSLAGAGDTQYF
>.|TRBJ2-7|.|TRBV27
TGTGCCAGCAGTCGGACACAGGGGAGGGTCGACGAGCAGTACTTC
CASSRTQGRVDEQYF
>.|TRBJ2-1|many|TRBV6-1
TGTGCCAGCAGTGCCGGGACTGAATCCTACAATGAGCAGTTCTTC
CASSAGTESYNEQFF
>.|TRBJ2-3|.|TRBV7-2
TGTGCCAGCAGCTTAGTAGCCGGGTCAGATACGCAGTATTTT
CASSLVAGSDTQYF
>.|TRBJ2-7|few|TRBV28
TGTGCCAGCAGTTTCCTACACAGGGGAGGGTCTTACGAGCAGTACTTC
CASSFLHRGGSYEQYF
>.|TRBJ2-1|few|TRBV29-1
TGCAGCGATGGGACATTTGAGCAGTTCTTC
CSDGTFEQFF
>.|TRBJ2-7|few|TRBV4-2
TGTGCCAGCAGCCAAGATAGGGACCCTCGCACCTACGAGCAGTACTTC
CASSQDRDPRTYEQYF
>TRBD2|TRBJ2-7|few|TRBV5-7
TGTGCCAGCAGCAGTCCCGGGACTAGCGGGGGAATCTACGAGCAGTACTTC
CASSSPGTSGGIYEQYF